The 9 T cell receptor beta chains below come from one sample, sequenced in a study of cytomegalovirus exposure and HLA in healthy donors. Repertoires were generated with immunoSEQ multiplex PCR, while TCRdb's copy carries only in-frame clones and drops some. This table holds 55,000 to 85,000 clones, approximately 94% found once. Material: PBMCs. The origin of the receptors is a woman under 30 in good health and CMV-seronegative.

The rearrangement uses TRBV7-6 and TRBJ2-5; a weak D match, TRBD1 (5 bases). Germline loops: CDR1 SGHVS, CDR2 FNYEAQ. The V gene lost 5 bases and the J gene lost 2 bases, with 9 bases spanning the gap. The CDR3 loop spans 13 amino acids. The CDR3 protein is CASSIGQQETQYF. CDR3 nucleotides: TGTGCCAGCAGCATCGGACAACAAGAGACCCAGTACTTC.

This clone was observed once. The rearrangement joins TRBV5-5 to TRBJ1-4; 10 bases fit TRBD1. Per the germline V gene, CDR1 is SGHKS and CDR2 is YYEKEE (reference sequence). The CDR3 sequence is 15 residues long. J was trimmed by 7 bases and V by 4 bases; bases with no gene match: 7. The CDR3 bases are TGTGCCAGCAGCCGACAGGGGGCGCTGGGTGAAAAACTGTTTTTT. This sequence encodes CASSRQGALGEKLFF.

This chain links TRBV7-3 with TRBJ2-6; no firm D call. This CDR3 contains 15 residues. The germline V gene encodes CDR1 SGHTA and CDR2 FQGTGA. The V end was cut by 3 bases, the J end by 0 bases, with 6 bases between. This chain's CDR3 is CASSFLSSGANVLTF. In DNA, the CDR3 is TGTGCCAGCAGCTTCCTATCCTCTGGGGCCAACGTCCTGACTTTC.

This chain uses TRBV5-5 with TRBJ1-6, with TRBD1 as a possible D gene (5 bases). With 4 bases removed from V and 10 bases from J, the gap between germline ends came to 12 bases. Germline loops: CDR1 SGHKS, CDR2 YYEKEE (reference sequence). The CDR3 spans 13 residues. The CDR3 protein is CASSAGPGSPLHF. The CDR3 nucleotides are TGTGCCAGCAGCGCGGGGCCTGGATCACCCCTCCACTTT.

The chain uses TRBV5-6 and TRBJ1-3; tentative D call: TRBD1 (6 bases). V dropped 2 bases and J dropped 4 bases, with 16 bases sitting between them. The length of the CDR3 is 16 residues. Germline V lookup: CDR1 SGHDT, CDR2 YYEEEE. This CDR3 reads CASSLDDRRDGNTIYF. As DNA, the CDR3 is TGTGCCAGCAGCTTAGACGACAGGAGAGACGGAAACACCATATATTTT.

The CDR3 nucleotides read TGTGCCAGCAGTCCCCGGGTTGCCCCAGATACGCAGTATTTT. This codes for CASSPRVAPDTQYF. The chain recombines TRBV6-1 with TRBJ2-3; D uncertain. This CDR3 contains 14 residues. The germline gives CDR1 MNHNS, CDR2 SASEGT. With 5 bases removed from V and 4 bases from J, the gap between germline ends came to 13 bases.

This chain connects TRBV9 to TRBJ2-1, with 12 positions matching TRBD2. With V trimmed by 0 bases and J by 8 bases, 3 bases remained unmatched. CDR3 length: 15 residues. From germline, CDR1 is SGDLS and CDR2 YYNGEE. CDR3 in amino acids: CASSVASGGAHEQFF. CDR3 bases: TGTGCCAGCAGCGTAGCTAGCGGGGGGGCCCATGAGCAGTTCTTC.

The chain joins TRBV7-8 to TRBJ2-7, with TRBD1 matching over 9 bases. The CDR3 length is 16 residues. Germline V gene lookup returns CDR1 SGHVS and CDR2 FQNEAQ. The trim removed 5 bases at V and 1 base at J, leaving 9 bases unmatched. CDR3 sequence reads: CASSNLPGQGSYEQYF. DNA for the CDR3: TGTGCCAGCAGCAATCTGCCGGGACAGGGATCCTACGAGCAGTACTTC.

The CDR3, as DNA: TGTGCCAGCAGCCCCTTTAGGGGGAACACCGGGGAGCTGTTTTTT. This sequence encodes CASSPFRGNTGELFF. This sequence joins TRBV9 and TRBJ2-2, with a tentative D call TRBD1 (5 bases). V was trimmed by 4 bases and J by 1 base, leaving 11 bases between them. The germline V gene encodes CDR1 SGDLS and CDR2 YYNGEE. The CDR3 consists of 15 residues. Complete variable domain (other parts from reference TRBV9 and TRBJ2-2): DSGVTQTPKHLITATGQRVTLRCSPRSGDLSVYWYQQSLDQGLQFLIQYYNGEERAKGNILERFSAQQFPDLHSELNLSSLELGDSALYFCASSPFRGNTGELFFGEGSRLTVL.